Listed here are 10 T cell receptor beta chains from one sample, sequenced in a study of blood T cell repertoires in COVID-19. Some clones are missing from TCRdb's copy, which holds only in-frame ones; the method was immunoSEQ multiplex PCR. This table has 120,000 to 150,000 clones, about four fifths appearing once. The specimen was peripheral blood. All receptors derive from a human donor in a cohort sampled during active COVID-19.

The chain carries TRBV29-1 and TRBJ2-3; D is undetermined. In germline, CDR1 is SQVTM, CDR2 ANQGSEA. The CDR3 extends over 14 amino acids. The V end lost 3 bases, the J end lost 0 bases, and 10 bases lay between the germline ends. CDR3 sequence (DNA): TGCAGCGTTGAGGCGGAAACTAGCACAGATACGCAGTATTTT. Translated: CSVEAETSTDTQYF.

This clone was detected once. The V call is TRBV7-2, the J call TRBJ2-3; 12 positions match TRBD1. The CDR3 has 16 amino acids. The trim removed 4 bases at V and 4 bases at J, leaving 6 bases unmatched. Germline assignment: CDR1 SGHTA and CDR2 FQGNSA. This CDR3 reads CASSSGQGALADTQYF. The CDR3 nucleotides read TGTGCCAGCAGCTCGGGACAGGGGGCGCTCGCAGATACGCAGTATTTT.

The CDR3 here is CASSFGGQTNTGELFF. The CDR3 region has the DNA TGCGCCAGCAGCTTCGGGGGACAGACGAACACCGGGGAGCTGTTTTTT. The chain carries TRBV5-1 and TRBJ2-2, with D possibly being TRBD1 (7 bases). Trimming left V 2 bases short and J 0 bases short, with 11 bases between. This CDR3 is built from 16 residues. Germline V gene data show CDR1 as SGHRS and CDR2 as YFSETQ. Supplemented by reference TRBV5-1 and TRBJ2-2, the full variable domain reads KAGVTQTPRYLIKTRGQQVTLSCSPISGHRSVSWYQQTPGQGLQFLFEYFSETQRNKGNFPGRFSGRQFSNSRSEMNVSTLELGDSALYLCASSFGGQTNTGELFFGEGSRLTVL.

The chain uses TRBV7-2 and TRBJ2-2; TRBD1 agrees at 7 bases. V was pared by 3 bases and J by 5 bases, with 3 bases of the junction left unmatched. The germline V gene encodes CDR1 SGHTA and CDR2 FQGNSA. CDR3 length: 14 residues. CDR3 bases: TGTGCCAGCAGCTTGACAGGGTTAACCGGGGAGCTGTTTTTT. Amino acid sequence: CASSLTGLTGELFF.

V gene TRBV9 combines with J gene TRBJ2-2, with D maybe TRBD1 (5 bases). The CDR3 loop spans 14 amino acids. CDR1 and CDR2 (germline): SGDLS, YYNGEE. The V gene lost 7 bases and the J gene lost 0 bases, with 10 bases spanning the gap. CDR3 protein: CASAGPPNTGELFF. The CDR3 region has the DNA TGTGCCAGCGCAGGGCCCCCGAACACCGGGGAGCTGTTTTTT.

The CDR3 spells CSSRSAGGPTEAFF. Here the CDR3 DNA reads TGCAGCTCAAGATCGGCAGGGGGCCCCACTGAAGCTTTCTTT. V is TRBV29-1 and J is TRBJ1-1; 8 positions agree with TRBD1. Germline CDR1 SQVTM, CDR2 ANQGSEA. With 8 bases clipped from V and 4 bases from J, the junction kept 12 bases outside the gene matches. This CDR3 region has 14 residues.

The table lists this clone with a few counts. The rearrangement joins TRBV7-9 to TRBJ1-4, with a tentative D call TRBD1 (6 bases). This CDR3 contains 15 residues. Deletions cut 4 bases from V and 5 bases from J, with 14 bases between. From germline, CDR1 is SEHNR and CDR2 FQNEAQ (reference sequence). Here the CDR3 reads CASSWTGTSNEKLFF. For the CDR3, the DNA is TGTGCCAGCAGCTGGACCGGGACATCCAATGAAAAACTGTTTTTT.

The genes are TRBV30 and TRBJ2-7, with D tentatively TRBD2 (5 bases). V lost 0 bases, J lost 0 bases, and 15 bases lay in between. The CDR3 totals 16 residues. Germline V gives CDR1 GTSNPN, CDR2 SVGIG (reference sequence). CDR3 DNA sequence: TGTGCCTGGAGTGTAAACAGCGGATGGGGCTCCTACGAGCAGTACTTC. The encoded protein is CAWSVNSGWGSYEQYF. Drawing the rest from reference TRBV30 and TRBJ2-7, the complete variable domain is SQTIHQWPATLVQPVGSPLSLECTVEGTSNPNLYWYRQAAGRGLQLLFYSVGIGQISSEVPQNLSASRPQDRQFILSSKKLLLSDSGFYLCAWSVNSGWGSYEQYFGPGTRLTVT.

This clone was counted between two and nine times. Here the CDR3 DNA reads TGTGCCAGTAGTATAACTGCGGCCGCCACTGAAGCTTTCTTT. This gives the protein CASSITAAATEAFF. The rearrangement links TRBV19 to TRBJ1-1, with D hard to call. The germline V gene encodes CDR1 LNHDA and CDR2 SQIVND (reference sequence). This CDR3 comprises 14 residues. The V end lost 2 bases, the J end lost 4 bases, and 11 bases lay between the germline ends.

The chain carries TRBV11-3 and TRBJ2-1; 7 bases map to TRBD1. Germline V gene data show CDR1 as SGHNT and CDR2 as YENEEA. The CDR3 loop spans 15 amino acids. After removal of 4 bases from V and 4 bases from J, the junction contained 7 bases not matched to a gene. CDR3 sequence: CASSSTGTAYNEQFF. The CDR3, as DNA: TGTGCCAGCAGCTCAACCGGGACAGCATACAATGAGCAGTTCTTC.